The sequence of this T cell receptor beta chain was determined in a study of cytotoxic CD8 clonotypes in ibrutinib-treated CLL. Study at large: Among the patients, about a dozen presented as relapsed/refractory and fewer than 16 as treatment-naive; 17 showed unmutated IGHV. General study points: Clonality measured at baseline exceeded age-matched healthy donors, tracking circulating CD8+ T-cell counts.

Depths of 1 in 200,000 to 1 in 1 million T cells were the sequencing target. The repertoire was sequenced with immunoSEQ multiplex PCR; TCRdb's copy has only in-frame clones and lacks some. This sample has 150,000 or so clones, with about 80% found just once. Details on this clone: Antigen: not known.

This CDR3 is built from 16 residues. Germline CDR1 and CDR2: SGHNT and YYREEE (reference sequence). V lost 2 bases, J lost 6 bases, and 9 bases stayed unmatched. This sequence originates from a human donor with chronic lymphocytic leukemia. V gene TRBV5-4 combines with J gene TRBJ2-1, with TRBD2 matching over 9 bases. The sequencing here drew on PBMCs, taken after 12 months of ibrutinib treatment. This chain's CDR3 is CASSFGSSSGANEQFF. The CDR3 bases are TGTGCCAGCAGCTTCGGGTCGTCTAGCGGGGCCAATGAGCAGTTCTTC. Using reference TRBV5-4 and TRBJ2-1 for the parts outside the CDR3, the full variable domain is ETGVTQSPTHLIKTRGQQVTLRCSSQSGHNTVSWYQQALGQGPQFIFQYYREEENGRGNFPPRFSGLQFPNYSSELNVNALELDDSALYLCASSFGSSSGANEQFFGPGTRLTVL.